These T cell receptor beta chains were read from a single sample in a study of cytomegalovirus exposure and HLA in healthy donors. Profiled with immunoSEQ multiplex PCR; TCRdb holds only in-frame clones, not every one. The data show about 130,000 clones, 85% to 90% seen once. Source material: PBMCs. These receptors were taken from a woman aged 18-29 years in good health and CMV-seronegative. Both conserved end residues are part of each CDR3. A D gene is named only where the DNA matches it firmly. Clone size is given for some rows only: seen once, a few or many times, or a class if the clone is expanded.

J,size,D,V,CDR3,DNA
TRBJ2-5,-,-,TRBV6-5,CASSYPGTETQYF,TGTGCCAGCAGTTACCCGGGAACGGAGACCCAGTACTTC
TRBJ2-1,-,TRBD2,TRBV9,CASSTLAGAYNEQFF,TGTGCCAGCAGCACCCTAGCGGGGGCTTACAATGAGCAGTTCTTC
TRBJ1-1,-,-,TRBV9,CASSPNKPGEAFF,TGTGCCAGCAGCCCGAATAAGCCAGGTGAAGCTTTCTTT
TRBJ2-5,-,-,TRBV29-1,CSAHRGATQYF,TGCAGCGCCCATCGGGGTGCCACCCAGTACTTC
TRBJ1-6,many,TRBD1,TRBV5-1,CASSRDRGGDSPLHF,TGCGCCAGCTCCCGGGACAGGGGGGGAGATTCACCCCTCCACTTT
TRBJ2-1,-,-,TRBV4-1,CASSPLKQTRVNEQFF,TGCGCCAGCAGCCCGCTAAAACAGACTAGAGTCAATGAGCAGTTCTTC
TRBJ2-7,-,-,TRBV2,CASDRIVGQGLGYEQYF,TGTGCCAGCGATCGGATCGTGGGGCAGGGGTTGGGATACGAGCAGTACTTC
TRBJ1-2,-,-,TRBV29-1,CSAGGHRDYGYTF,TGCAGCGCCGGAGGTCATCGTGACTATGGCTACACCTTC
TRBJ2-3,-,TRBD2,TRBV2,CASSDQRGGFSTDTQYF,TGTGCCAGCAGTGACCAGCGGGGGGGCTTCAGTACAGATACGCAGTATTTT
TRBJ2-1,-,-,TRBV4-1,CASSQDRGSYNEQFF,TGCGCCAGCAGCCAAGATCGGGGTAGCTACAATGAGCAGTTCTTC
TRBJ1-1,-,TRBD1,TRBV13,CASSPNRGRRAEAFF,TGTGCCAGCAGCCCTAACAGGGGGCGCAGGGCTGAAGCTTTCTTT
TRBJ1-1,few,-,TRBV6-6,CASSYSTVTEAFF,TGTGCCAGCAGTTACTCGACAGTAACTGAAGCTTTCTTT
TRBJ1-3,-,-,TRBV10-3,CAISESLYTSSSGNTIYF,TGTGCCATCAGTGAGTCTTTATACACCTCGTCCTCTGGAAACACCATATATTTT
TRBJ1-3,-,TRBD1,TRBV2,CASSELMTGGRNTIYF,TGTGCCAGCAGTGAACTGATGACAGGGGGCCGAAACACCATATATTTT
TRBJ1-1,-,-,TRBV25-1,CASSFVDMNTEAFF,TGTGCCAGCAGTTTTGTCGACATGAACACTGAAGCTTTCTTT
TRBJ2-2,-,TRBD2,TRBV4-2,CASSQVTGGALNTGELFF,TGTGCCAGCAGCCAAGTGACCGGGGGGGCCTTGAACACCGGGGAGCTGTTTTTT
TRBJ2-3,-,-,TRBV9,CASSARTAASTDTQYF,TGTGCCAGCAGCGCCCGTACAGCAGCCAGCACAGATACGCAGTATTTT
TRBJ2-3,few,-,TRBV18,CASSPRAPDTEGQYF,TGTGCCAGCTCACCTCGGGCACCGGATACAGAGGGGCAGTATTTT
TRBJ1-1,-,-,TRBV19,CASTEQGGLAAFF,TGTGCCAGTACCGAACAGGGAGGGTTAGCAGCTTTCTTT
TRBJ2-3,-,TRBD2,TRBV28,CASSPAGRGGTDTQYF,TGTGCCAGCAGCCCCGCTGGGAGGGGAGGGACAGATACGCAGTATTTT
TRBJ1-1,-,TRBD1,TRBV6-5,CASIMRTGRNTEAFF,TGTGCCAGCATCATGAGGACAGGGAGGAACACTGAAGCTTTCTTT
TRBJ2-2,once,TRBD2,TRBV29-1,CSVETGLENTGELFF,TGCAGCGTTGAAACGGGACTAGAGAACACCGGGGAGCTGTTTTTT
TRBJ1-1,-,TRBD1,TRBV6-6,CASSYTGQGKTEAFF,TGTGCCAGCAGTTACACGGGACAGGGGAAAACTGAAGCTTTCTTT
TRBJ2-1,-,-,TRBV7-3,CASSLEIPSLNEQFF,TGTGCCAGCAGCTTAGAAATCCCCAGTTTGAATGAGCAGTTCTTC
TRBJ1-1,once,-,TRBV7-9,CASSPDSTVTEAFF,TGTGCCAGCAGCCCCGACAGTACCGTGACTGAAGCTTTCTTT
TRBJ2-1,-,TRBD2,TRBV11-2,CASSFIASGGVSIDNEQFF,TGTGCCAGCAGCTTTATTGCTAGCGGGGGGGTTTCGATCGACAATGAGCAGTTCTTC
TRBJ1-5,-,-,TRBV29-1,CSVGKAGNSNQPQHF,TGCAGCGTTGGAAAGGCAGGAAATAGCAATCAGCCCCAGCATTTT
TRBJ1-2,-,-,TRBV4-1,CASSQWGGRYGYTF,TGCGCCAGCAGCCAGTGGGGGGGGCGCTATGGCTACACCTTC
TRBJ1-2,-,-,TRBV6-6,CASSSGYGYTF,TGTGCCAGCAGTTCGGGTTATGGCTACACCTTC
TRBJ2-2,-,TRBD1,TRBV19,CASQGATGELFF,TGTGCCTCACAGGGGGCGACGGGGGAGCTGTTTTTT
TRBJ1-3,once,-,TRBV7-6,CASRADRVGGNTIYF,TGTGCCAGCAGAGCGGACAGAGTGGGGGGAAACACCATATATTTT
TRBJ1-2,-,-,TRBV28,CASSPGGNYGYTF,TGTGCCAGCAGTCCCGGGGGGAACTATGGCTACACCTTC
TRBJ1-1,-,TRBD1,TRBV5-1,CASADRGLGTEAFF,TGCGCCAGCGCGGACAGGGGATTAGGCACTGAAGCTTTCTTT
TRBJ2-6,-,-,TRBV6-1,CASSEWSRAGANVLTF,TGTGCCAGCAGTGAGTGGTCCAGGGCTGGGGCCAACGTCCTGACTTTC
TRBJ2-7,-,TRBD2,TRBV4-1,CASSQGRKGEGSYEQYF,TGCGCCAGCAGCCAAGGGAGGAAAGGGGAGGGTTCCTACGAGCAGTACTTC
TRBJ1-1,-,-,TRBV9,CASSVGQSFLSAFF,TGTGCCAGCAGCGTTGGTCAGTCTTTCCTTTCAGCTTTCTTT
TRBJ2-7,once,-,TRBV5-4,CASSLARPGTYEQYF,TGTGCCAGCAGCTTGGCTCGTCCGGGGACCTACGAGCAGTACTTC
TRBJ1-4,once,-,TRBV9,CASSVAAGIRLGEKLFF,TGTGCCAGCAGCGTAGCAGCAGGGATCCGTTTAGGGGAAAAACTGTTTTTT
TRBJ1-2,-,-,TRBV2,CASTDGGSYGYTF,TGTGCCAGCACCGACGGGGGGAGCTATGGCTACACCTTC
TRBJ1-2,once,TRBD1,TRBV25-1,CASSDPRTGARIGYTF,TGTGCCAGCAGTGACCCCAGGACAGGGGCGAGGATCGGCTACACCTTC
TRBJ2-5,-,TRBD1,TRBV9,CASANQGEETQYF,TGTGCCAGCGCCAATCAGGGGGAAGAGACCCAGTACTTC
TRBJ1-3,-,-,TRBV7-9,CASSLNHWSSGNTIYF,TGTGCCAGCAGCTTAAATCACTGGTCCTCTGGAAACACCATATATTTT
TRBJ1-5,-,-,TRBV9,CASSGGGGNQPQHF,TGTGCCAGCAGCGGTGGGGGGGGCAATCAGCCCCAGCATTTT
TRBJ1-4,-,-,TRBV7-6,CASSSTREKLFF,TGTGCCAGCAGCTCGACTAGGGAAAAACTGTTTTTT
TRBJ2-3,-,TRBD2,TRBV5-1,CASSLQTSGGATDTQYF,TGCGCCAGCAGCTTACAGACTAGCGGGGGTGCCACAGATACGCAGTATTTT
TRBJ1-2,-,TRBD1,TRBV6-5,CASRAGTEDGYTF,TGTGCCAGCAGAGCTGGGACAGAGGATGGCTACACCTTC
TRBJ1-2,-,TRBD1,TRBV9,CASRSMDRVGGYTF,TGTGCCAGCAGGAGCATGGACAGGGTCGGCGGCTACACCTTC
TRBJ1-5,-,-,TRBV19,CASSIVRQDNQPQHF,TGTGCCAGTAGTATAGTTAGACAAGATAATCAGCCCCAGCATTTT
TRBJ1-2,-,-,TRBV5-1,CASSLPAGDGYTF,TGCGCCAGCAGCCTCCCGGCAGGGGATGGCTACACCTTC
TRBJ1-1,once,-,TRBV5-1,CASSSKQGGTEAFF,TGCGCCAGCAGCTCCAAGCAGGGTGGCACTGAAGCTTTCTTT
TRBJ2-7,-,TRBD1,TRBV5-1,CASTLQGGQGPGEQYF,TGCGCCAGCACCCTGCAGGGGGGACAGGGCCCAGGAGAGCAGTACTTC
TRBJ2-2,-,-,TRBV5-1,CASSLTRSPTGELFF,TGCGCCAGCAGCTTGACCCGGTCACCCACCGGGGAGCTGTTTTTT
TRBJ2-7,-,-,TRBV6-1,CATSGDGDEQYF,TGTGCCACTTCAGGGGATGGTGACGAGCAGTACTTC
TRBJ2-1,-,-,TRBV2,CASSETTMGNEQFF,TGTGCCAGCAGTGAAACGACTATGGGGAATGAGCAGTTCTTC